These 13 T cell receptor beta chains originate from one sample sequenced in a study of early T cells in non-severe SARS-CoV-2 infection. One entry per CDR3 protein, called by TCRdb with MiXCR from the 5' RACE reads. The data show around 84,000 distinct CDR3 sequences, 12% seen once. Sequenced input: whole blood. These receptors all come from an adult who was a healthcare worker with PCR-confirmed SARS-CoV-2 infection or an uninfected control (not recorded which).

This clonotype has a count of ten or more. This chain links TRBV10-2 with TRBJ2-7, with TRBD2 matching over 11 bases. The V segment lost 8 bases and the J segment 2 bases; nucleotides outside the gene matches: 5. This CDR3 contains 14 residues. Germline CDR1 WSHSY, CDR2 SAAADI. In DNA form, the CDR3 reads TGCGCCAGCCTCCGACTAGCGGGGACCTACGAGCAGTACTTC. The encoded protein is CASLRLAGTYEQYF.

This clonotype was observed a few times. CDR3 loop: CASTHGVSNTGELFF. The CDR3 DNA follows: TGTGCCAGCACTCACGGGGTATCGAACACCGGGGAGCTGTTTTTT. The chain has TRBV6-6 and TRBJ2-2; D possibly corresponds to TRBD2 (5 bases). V was cut by 7 bases and J by 0 bases, with 12 bases left in between. The germline V gene has CDR1 MNHNY and CDR2 SVGAGI (reference sequence). This CDR3 has 15 amino acids.

The rearrangement joins TRBV6-5 to TRBJ2-2, with unresolved D. Germline V gene sequence: CDR1 MNHEY, CDR2 SVGAGI. There are 13 residues in the CDR3. Trimming cost V 7 bases and J 0 bases, with 6 bases left between them. CDR3 residues: CASNSANTGELFF. As DNA, the CDR3 is TGTGCCAGCAACAGCGCGAACACCGGGGAGCTGTTTTTT.

CDR3 region: CSVEKRVPGLNIQYF. As DNA, the CDR3 is TGCAGCGTTGAAAAGCGGGTTCCAGGGCTGAACATTCAGTACTTC. The V call is TRBV29-1, the J call TRBJ2-4; possibly TRBD2 for D (6 bases). Germline V gene data show CDR1 as SQVTM and CDR2 as ANQGSEA. CDR3 length equals 15 residues. Trimming took 2 bases from V and 7 from J, leaving 18 bases between them.

This clonotype appeared many times. V usage is TRBV10-3 and J usage is TRBJ2-1; D ambiguous. The CDR3 runs 14 residues. The V end was cut by 7 bases, the J end by 1 base, with 11 bases between. CDR1 ENHRY and CDR2 SYGVKD come from the germline V gene. The CDR3 loop is CAIKEADSYNEQFF. DNA of the CDR3: TGTGCCATCAAAGAAGCAGATTCCTACAATGAGCAGTTCTTC.

This clonotype occurred many times. V and J are TRBV6-6 and TRBJ1-6; D may be TRBD1 (5 bases). Germline assignment: CDR1 MNHNY and CDR2 SVGAGI (reference sequence). The CDR3 is 13 residues long. V lost 7 bases and J lost 6, with 10 bases in between. CDR3 residues: CASTLDINSPLHF. The CDR3 bases are TGTGCCAGCACTCTGGACATTAATTCACCCCTCCACTTT.

This clonotype has more than one count but fewer than ten. DNA of the CDR3: TGCAGTGCTAGAGATGGCGACAGGGGGCGAGAGACCCAGTACTTC. This codes for CSARDGDRGRETQYF. The chain links TRBV20-1 to TRBJ2-5; TRBD1 matches at 10 bases. Losses at the gene ends were 0 bases for V and 4 bases for J; bases not matched to a gene: 5. Germline V gives CDR1 DFQATT, CDR2 SNEGSKA (reference sequence). The CDR3 loop spans 15 amino acids.

The gene calls are TRBV7-8 and TRBJ2-3; 8 nucleotides align to TRBD1. V lost 3 bases and J lost 6; bases outside the gene matches: 8. The CDR3 has 15 amino acids. The V gene's germline CDR1 is SGHVS and CDR2 FQNEAQ. DNA of the CDR3: TGTGCCAGCAGCTTTTGGACAGGGCGAGGGGATACGCAGTATTTT. Its translation: CASSFWTGRGDTQYF.

CDR3 loop: CAISESRSNTEAFF. CDR3 DNA sequence: TGTGCCATCAGTGAGTCGAGATCGAACACTGAAGCTTTCTTT. The chain is built from TRBV10-3 and TRBJ1-1; no clear D gene. Germline V gene data show CDR1 as ENHRY and CDR2 as SYGVKD. V lost 0 bases and J 1 base, leaving 6 bases between the germline ends. The CDR3 contains 14 residues.

This clonotype was detected only a few times. This chain connects TRBV5-4 to TRBJ1-1; TRBD1 might be the D (5 bases). V lost 2 bases and J 5 bases, leaving 13 bases between the germline ends. This CDR3 is built from 14 residues. The V gene's germline CDR1 is SGHNT and CDR2 YYREEE (reference sequence). The CDR3 loop is CASSFPGALTEAFF. The CDR3 bases are TGTGCCAGCAGCTTCCCCGGGGCTCTGACTGAAGCTTTCTTT.

CDR3 in amino acids: CASSLGSGLTTDTQYF. In DNA, the CDR3 is TGTGCCAGCAGCTTAGGGTCCGGCCTTACTACAGATACGCAGTATTTT. The chain carries TRBV11-3 and TRBJ2-3; unclear D gene. The CDR3 length is 16 residues. Trimming cost V 1 base and J 3 bases, with 14 bases left between them. Germline V CDR1 and CDR2: SGHNT, YENEEA.

This chain joins TRBV6-5 and TRBJ1-1; 7 positions match TRBD1. The CDR3 consists of 15 residues. V gave up 3 bases and J gave up 0 bases; unmatched junction bases: 4. CDR1 and CDR2 from the germline V gene are MNHEY and SVGAGI. The CDR3 is CASSYSGQLNTEAFF. DNA for the CDR3: TGTGCCAGCAGTTATTCGGGACAGTTGAACACTGAAGCTTTCTTT.

This clonotype turned up a few times. The chain couples TRBV12-3 or TRBV12-4 to TRBJ2-1; a possible D gene is TRBD2 (6 bases). The CDR3 consists of 17 residues. The V and J ends lost 6 bases and 0 bases respectively, with 18 bases between them. CDR3 in DNA: TGTGCCAGCAGCCTAAGGACTACCCCTAGCTCCTACAATGAGCAGTTCTTC. Translation: CASSLRTTPSSYNEQFF.